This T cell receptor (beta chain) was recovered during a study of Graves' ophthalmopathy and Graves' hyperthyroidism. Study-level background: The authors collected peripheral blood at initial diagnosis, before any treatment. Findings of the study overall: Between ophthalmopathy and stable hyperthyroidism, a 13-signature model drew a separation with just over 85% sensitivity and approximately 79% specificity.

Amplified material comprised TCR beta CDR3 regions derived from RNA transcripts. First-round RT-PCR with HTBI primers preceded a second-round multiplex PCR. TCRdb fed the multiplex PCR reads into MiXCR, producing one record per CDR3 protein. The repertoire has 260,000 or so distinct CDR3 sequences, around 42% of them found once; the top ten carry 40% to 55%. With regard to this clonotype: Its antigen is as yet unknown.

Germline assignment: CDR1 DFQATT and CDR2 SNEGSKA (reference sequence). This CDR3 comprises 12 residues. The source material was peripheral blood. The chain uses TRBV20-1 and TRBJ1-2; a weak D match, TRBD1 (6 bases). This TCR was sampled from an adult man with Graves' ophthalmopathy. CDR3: CRIQGRNYGYTF. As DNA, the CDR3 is TGCAGGATTCAGGGGAGGAACTATGGCTACACCTTC.